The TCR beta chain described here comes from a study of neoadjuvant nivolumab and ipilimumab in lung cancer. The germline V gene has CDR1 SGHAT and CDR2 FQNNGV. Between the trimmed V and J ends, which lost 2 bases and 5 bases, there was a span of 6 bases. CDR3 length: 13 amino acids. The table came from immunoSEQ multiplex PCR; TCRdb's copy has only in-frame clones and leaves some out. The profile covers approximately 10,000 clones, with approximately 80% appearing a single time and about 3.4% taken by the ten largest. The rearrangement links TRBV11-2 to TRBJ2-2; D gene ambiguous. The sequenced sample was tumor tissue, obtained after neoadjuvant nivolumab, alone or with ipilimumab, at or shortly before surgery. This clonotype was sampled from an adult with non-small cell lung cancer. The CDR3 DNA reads TGTGCCAGCAGCTTATACCCAACCGGGGAGCTGTTTTTT. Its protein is CASSLYPTGELFF.